One sample yielded the 14 T cell receptor beta chains listed below, sequenced in a study of T cells in Graves' hyperthyroidism and ophthalmopathy. Amplified TCR beta CDR3 regions came from RNA transcripts. HTBI primers were the set used in a first-round RT-PCR of the TCR CDR3. TCRdb itself ran the multiplex PCR reads through MiXCR, one entry per CDR3 protein. The sample lists about 400,000 distinct CDR3 sequences, 12% to 15% occurring once. Sequencing was done on a sample of blood. These receptors came from a woman between 18 and 29 years old with Graves' hyperthyroidism.

This chain connects TRBV18 to TRBJ2-7, with D perhaps matching TRBD1 (6 bases). The CDR3 extends over 18 amino acids. Deletions cut 1 base from V and 0 bases from J, with 19 bases between. Germline V lookup: CDR1 KGHSH, CDR2 LQKENI. As DNA, the CDR3 is TGTGCCAGCTCACCACTACCAGGGGTCAAATGGAGCTCCTACGAGCAGTACTTC. As protein: CASSPLPGVKWSSYEQYF.

The rearrangement links TRBV4-1 to TRBJ1-4; 8 bases map to TRBD1. CDR1 and CDR2 from the germline V gene are MGHRA and YSYEKL. V was clipped by 1 base and J by 8 bases; unmatched bases: 15. This CDR3 comprises 18 residues. The CDR3 here is CASSQAFTKTGAKEKLFF. The DNA for the CDR3 is TGCGCCAGCAGCCAAGCCTTCACAAAGACAGGGGCAAAGGAAAAACTGTTTTTT.

The V and J genes are TRBV28 and TRBJ2-5; D gene uncertain. CDR1 and CDR2 (germline): MDHEN, SYDVKM. This CDR3 contains 17 residues. V was clipped by 7 bases and J by 3 bases, with 24 bases between them. The CDR3 region has the DNA TGTGCCAGCAAGTCCCGGTTAGAGAGACCAGAAGAAGAGACCCAGTACTTC. Its protein product is CASKSRLERPEEETQYF.

The table lists this clonotype with a few counts. This rearrangement joins TRBV15 to TRBJ1-6; D gene ambiguous. Germline V gives CDR1 LNHNV, CDR2 YYDKDF (reference sequence). This CDR3 is built from 16 residues. Trimming pared 1 base from V and 2 bases from J, leaving 9 bases between. The CDR3: CATSRVREPYNSPLHF. CDR3 DNA: TGTGCCACCAGCAGAGTGCGGGAACCCTATAATTCACCCCTCCACTTT.

In this sample, this clonotype turned up many times. The gene calls are TRBV24-1 and TRBJ2-1; 8 positions match TRBD1. After removal of 5 bases from V and 8 bases from J, the junction contained 7 bases not matched to a gene. The CDR3 contains 14 residues. Germline loops: CDR1 KGHDR, CDR2 SFDVKD. The DNA for the CDR3 is TGTGCCACCAGTGCCCCGGACAGGGTTCATGAGCAGTTCTTC. It encodes CATSAPDRVHEQFF.

This clonotype was observed at least ten times. The chain joins TRBV20-1 to TRBJ1-1; TRBD1 might be the D (5 bases). The CDR3 is 13 residues long. V was trimmed by 5 bases and J by 10 bases, leaving 20 bases between them. Germline CDR1 reads DFQATT; CDR2 reads SNEGSKA (reference sequence). CDR3 in amino acids: CSAVPGLGRIAFF. As DNA, the CDR3 is TGCAGTGCTGTACCGGGACTAGGGCGTATAGCTTTCTTT.

The table lists this clonotype with many counts. J is TRBJ2-7 and V is TRBV11-1, with 7 bases matching TRBD1. The junction had 5 bases not matched to a gene; V was cut back by 0 bases and J by 0 bases. The CDR3 has 16 amino acids. Germline V CDR1 and CDR2: SGHAT, FQDESV (reference sequence). CDR3 in DNA: TGTGCCAGCAGCTTAGCGGGAGCAGGGGGCTCCTACGAGCAGTACTTC. Residues: CASSLAGAGGSYEQYF.

This clonotype was recorded at least ten times. V is TRBV6-1 and J is TRBJ1-1; D is uncertain. The V gene lost 2 bases and the J gene lost 0 bases, with 4 bases spanning the gap. The CDR3 has 13 amino acids. Germline V lookup: CDR1 MNHNS, CDR2 SASEGT. The CDR3 bases are TGTGCCAGCAGTGAAAAAATGAACACTGAAGCTTTCTTT. Protein product: CASSEKMNTEAFF.

There are many counts of this clonotype. CDR3 nucleotides: TGCAGTGCTAGAGGGCAGACGAGCTCCTACGAGCAGTACTTC. This codes for CSARGQTSSYEQYF. The V call is TRBV20-1, the J call TRBJ2-7; D is undetermined. There are 14 residues in the CDR3. Germline CDR1 reads DFQATT; CDR2 reads SNEGSKA (reference sequence). The germline V and J ends were trimmed by 1 base and 0 bases, with 10 bases remaining between them.

This clonotype occurred many times. The V gene is TRBV20-1, the J gene TRBJ2-7; a possible D gene is TRBD1 (6 bases). CDR1 and CDR2 from the germline V gene are DFQATT and SNEGSKA (reference sequence). Trimming cost V 3 bases and J 6 bases, with 12 bases left between them. The CDR3 covers 12 residues. The CDR3 DNA sequence: TGCAGTGCTAGGGGAACAGGGATCGAGCAGTACTTC. Protein product: CSARGTGIEQYF.

This clonotype has just a few counts. The chain uses TRBV12-5 and TRBJ1-6; D gene unclear. Trimming left V 4 bases short and J 7 bases short, with 14 bases between. Germline V lookup: CDR1 LGHNT, CDR2 FRNRAP. This CDR3 is built from 15 residues. The CDR3 coding sequence is TGTGCTAGTGGTTCCTACGGGGAGGGCAATTCACCCCTCCACTTT. It encodes CASGSYGEGNSPLHF.

This clonotype appeared many times. This chain links TRBV20-1 with TRBJ1-1; TRBD1 matches at 7 bases. The germline CDR1 and CDR2 sequences are DFQATT and SNEGSKA (reference sequence). There are 13 residues in the CDR3. The CDR3 sequence is CSLPGQRNTEAFF. CDR3 DNA sequence: TGCAGCTTACCGGGACAGAGAAACACTGAAGCTTTCTTT.

The genes are TRBV2 and TRBJ1-4; D not certain. CDR1 is SNHLY, CDR2 FYNNEI, per germline. This CDR3 is 12 amino acids long. V lost 1 base, J lost 6 bases, and 3 bases lay in between. The CDR3 loop is CASSEGDEKLFF. Written as DNA, the CDR3 is TGTGCCAGCAGTGAAGGGGATGAAAAACTGTTTTTT.

This clonotype was found many times. This chain joins TRBV11-2 and TRBJ2-1, with D possibly TRBD2 on 6 matching bases. With 1 base removed from V and 7 bases from J, the gap between germline ends came to 14 bases. This CDR3 comprises 15 residues. Per germline, CDR1 SGHAT and CDR2 FQNNGV. CDR3 sequence: CASSLGLATKNEQFF. The DNA for the CDR3 is TGTGCCAGCAGCTTAGGGCTAGCGACCAAGAATGAGCAGTTCTTC.